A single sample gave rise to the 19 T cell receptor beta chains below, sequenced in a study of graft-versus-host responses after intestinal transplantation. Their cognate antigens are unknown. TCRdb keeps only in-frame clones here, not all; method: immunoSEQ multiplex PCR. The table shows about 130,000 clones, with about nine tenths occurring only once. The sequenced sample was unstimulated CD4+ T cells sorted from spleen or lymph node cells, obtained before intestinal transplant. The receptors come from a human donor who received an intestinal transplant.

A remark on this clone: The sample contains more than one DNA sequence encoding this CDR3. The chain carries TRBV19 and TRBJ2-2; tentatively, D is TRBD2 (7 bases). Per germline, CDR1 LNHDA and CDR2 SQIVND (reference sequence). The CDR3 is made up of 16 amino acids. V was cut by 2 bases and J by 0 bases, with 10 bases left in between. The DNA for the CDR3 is TGTGCCAGTAGTATAAGGGGGGGTGCGAACACCGGGGAGCTGTTTTTT. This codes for CASSIRGGANTGELFF.

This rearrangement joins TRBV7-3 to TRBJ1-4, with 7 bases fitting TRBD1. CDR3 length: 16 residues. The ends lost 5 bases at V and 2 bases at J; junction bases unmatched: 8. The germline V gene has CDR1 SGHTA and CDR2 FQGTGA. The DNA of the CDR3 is TGTGCCAGCAGCCCTCCCGAACAGGGGACTAATGAAAAACTGTTTTTT. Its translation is CASSPPEQGTNEKLFF.

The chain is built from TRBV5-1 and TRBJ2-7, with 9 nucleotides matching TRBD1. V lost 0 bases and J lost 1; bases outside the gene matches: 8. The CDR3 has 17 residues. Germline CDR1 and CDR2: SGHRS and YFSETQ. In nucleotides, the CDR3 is TGCGCCAGCAGCTTGGCAGGGGACAGGGTAAGGTCCTACGAGCAGTACTTC. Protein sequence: CASSLAGDRVRSYEQYF.

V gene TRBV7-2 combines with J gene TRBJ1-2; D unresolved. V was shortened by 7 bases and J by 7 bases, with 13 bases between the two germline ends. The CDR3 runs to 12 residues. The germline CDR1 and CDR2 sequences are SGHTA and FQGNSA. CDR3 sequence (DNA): TGTGCCAGCATCTTGATCGCAGGTGGCTACACCTTC. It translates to CASILIAGGYTF.

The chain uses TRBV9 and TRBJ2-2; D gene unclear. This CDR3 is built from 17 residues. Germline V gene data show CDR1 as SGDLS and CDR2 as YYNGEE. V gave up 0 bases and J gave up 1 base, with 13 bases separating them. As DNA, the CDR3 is TGTGCCAGCAGCGTAGGGCCAGCCATACAGAACACCGGGGAGCTGTTTTTT. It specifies CASSVGPAIQNTGELFF.

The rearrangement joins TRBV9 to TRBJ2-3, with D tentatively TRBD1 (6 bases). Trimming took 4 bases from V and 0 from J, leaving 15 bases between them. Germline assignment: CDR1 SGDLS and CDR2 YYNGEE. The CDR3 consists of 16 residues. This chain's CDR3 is CASSPTGQGSTDTQYF. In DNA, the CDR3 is TGTGCCAGCAGCCCGACAGGCCAGGGTAGCACAGATACGCAGTATTTT.

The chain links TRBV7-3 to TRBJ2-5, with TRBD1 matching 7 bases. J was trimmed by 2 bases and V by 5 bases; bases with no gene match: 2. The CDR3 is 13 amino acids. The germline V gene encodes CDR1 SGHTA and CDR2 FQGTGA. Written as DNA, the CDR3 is TGTGCCAGCAGCCGGGACAGACAAGAGACCCAGTACTTC. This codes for CASSRDRQETQYF.

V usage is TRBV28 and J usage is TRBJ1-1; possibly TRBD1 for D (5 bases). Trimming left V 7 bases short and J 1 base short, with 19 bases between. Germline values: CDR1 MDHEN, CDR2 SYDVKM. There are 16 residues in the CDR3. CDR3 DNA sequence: TGTGCCAGCACCACTACCCCGGGACGGTCGAACACTGAAGCTTTCTTT. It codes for CASTTTPGRSNTEAFF. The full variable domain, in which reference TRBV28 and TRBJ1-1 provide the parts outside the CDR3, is DVKVTQSSRYLVKRTGEKVFLECVQDMDHENMFWYRQDPGLGLRLIYFSYDVKMKEKGDIPEGYSVSREKKERFSLILESASTNQTSMYLCASTTTPGRSNTEAFFGQGTRLTVV.

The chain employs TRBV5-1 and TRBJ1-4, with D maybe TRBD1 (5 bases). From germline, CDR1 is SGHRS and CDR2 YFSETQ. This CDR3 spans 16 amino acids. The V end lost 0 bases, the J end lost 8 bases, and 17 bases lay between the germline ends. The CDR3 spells CASSLVGGQGLEKLFF. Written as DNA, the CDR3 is TGCGCCAGCAGCTTGGTAGGAGGGCAGGGATTAGAAAAACTGTTTTTT. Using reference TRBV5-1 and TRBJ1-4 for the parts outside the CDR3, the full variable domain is KAGVTQTPRYLIKTRGQQVTLSCSPISGHRSVSWYQQTPGQGLQFLFEYFSETQRNKGNFPGRFSGRQFSNSRSEMNVSTLELGDSALYLCASSLVGGQGLEKLFFGSGTQLSVL.

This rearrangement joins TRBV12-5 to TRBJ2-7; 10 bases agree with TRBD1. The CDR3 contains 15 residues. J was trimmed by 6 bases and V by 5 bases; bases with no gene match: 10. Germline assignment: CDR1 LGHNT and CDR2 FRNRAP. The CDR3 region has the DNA TGTGCTAGTGGTCAAAACCGGGACAGGGGTCGCGAGCAGTACTTC. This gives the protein CASGQNRDRGREQYF.

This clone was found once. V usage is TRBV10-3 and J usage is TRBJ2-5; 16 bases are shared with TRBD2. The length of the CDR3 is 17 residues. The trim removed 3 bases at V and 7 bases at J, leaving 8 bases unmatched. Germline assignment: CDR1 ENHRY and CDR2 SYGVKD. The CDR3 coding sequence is TGTGCCATCAGTGATATGGGACTAGCGGGAGGGCCGGGGACCCAGTACTTC. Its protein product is CAISDMGLAGGPGTQYF.

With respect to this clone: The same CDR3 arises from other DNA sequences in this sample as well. In DNA, the CDR3 is TGCGCCAGCAGCTTCGGGACTAGCGGGAGCTCAAGCACAGATACGCAGTATTTT. Encoded protein: CASSFGTSGSSSTDTQYF. This rearrangement joins TRBV5-1 to TRBJ2-3; 14 bases align to TRBD2. Germline CDR1 and CDR2: SGHRS and YFSETQ. This CDR3 has 18 amino acids. Germline trimming cut 2 bases from V and 0 bases from J; bases unmatched to any gene: 5.

The DNA for the CDR3 is TGTGCCAGTAGTCTTGTAGCGGGAGGCGGGGATACGCAGTATTTT. Its translation: CASSLVAGGGDTQYF. The V and J genes are TRBV19 and TRBJ2-3, with 10 bases that match TRBD2. Germline lookup yields CDR1 LNHDA and CDR2 SQIVND (reference sequence). This CDR3 is 15 amino acids long. Germline trimming cut 5 bases from V and 6 bases from J; bases unmatched to any gene: 8.

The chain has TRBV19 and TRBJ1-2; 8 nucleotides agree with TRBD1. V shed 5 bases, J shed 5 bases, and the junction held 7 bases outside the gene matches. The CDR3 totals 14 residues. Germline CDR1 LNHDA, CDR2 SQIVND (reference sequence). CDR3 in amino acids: CASSAQGAGYGYTF. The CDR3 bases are TGTGCCAGTAGTGCTCAGGGGGCCGGGTATGGCTACACCTTC.

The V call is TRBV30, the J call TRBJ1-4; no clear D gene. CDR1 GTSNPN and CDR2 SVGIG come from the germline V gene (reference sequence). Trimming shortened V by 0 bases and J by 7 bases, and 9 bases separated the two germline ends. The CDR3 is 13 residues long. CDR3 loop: CAWSVSGREKLFF. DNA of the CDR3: TGTGCCTGGAGTGTATCCGGTCGTGAAAAACTGTTTTTT.

The CDR3 region has the DNA TGTGCTTCAGCGTACAGACGCTCTGGGGCCAACGTCCTGACTTTC. Amino acid sequence: CASAYRRSGANVLTF. This chain links TRBV30 with TRBJ2-6; no definite D call. The germline gives CDR1 GTSNPN, CDR2 SVGIG (reference sequence). The CDR3 runs to 15 residues.

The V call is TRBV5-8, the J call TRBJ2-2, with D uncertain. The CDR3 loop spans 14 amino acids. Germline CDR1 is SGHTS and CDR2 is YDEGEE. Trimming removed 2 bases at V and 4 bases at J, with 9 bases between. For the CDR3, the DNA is TGTGCCAGCAGCTTTCAGTTCGTCACCGGGGAGCTGTTTTTT. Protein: CASSFQFVTGELFF. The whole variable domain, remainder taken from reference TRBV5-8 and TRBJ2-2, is EAGVTQSPTHLIKTRGQQATLRCSPISGHTSVYWYQQALGLGLQFLLWYDEGEERNRGNFPPRFSGRQFPNYSSELNVNALELEDSALYLCASSFQFVTGELFFGEGSRLTVL.

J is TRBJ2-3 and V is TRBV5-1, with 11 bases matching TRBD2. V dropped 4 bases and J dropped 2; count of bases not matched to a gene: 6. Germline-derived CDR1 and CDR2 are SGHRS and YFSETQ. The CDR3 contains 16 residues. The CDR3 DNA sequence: TGCGCCAGCAGCGCCCGACTAGCGGGGAACACAGATACGCAGTATTTT. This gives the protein CASSARLAGNTDTQYF.

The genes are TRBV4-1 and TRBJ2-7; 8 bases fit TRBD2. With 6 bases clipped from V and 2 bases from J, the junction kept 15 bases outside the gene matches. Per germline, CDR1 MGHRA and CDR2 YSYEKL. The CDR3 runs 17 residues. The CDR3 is CASRLSISGTSPYEQYF. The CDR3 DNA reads TGCGCCAGCAGGCTTTCCATTTCCGGGACTAGTCCCTACGAGCAGTACTTC.